This entry concerns a single T cell receptor (beta chain). Germline trimming cut 7 bases from V and 0 bases from J; bases unmatched to any gene: 3. CDR1 SQVTM and CDR2 ANQGSEA come from the germline V gene. The CDR3 runs to 13 residues. Sequencing targeted expressed TCRB transcripts, as all isolated RNA had been reverse transcribed. Repertoires were generated with immunoSEQ multiplex PCR, while TCRdb's copy carries only in-frame clones and drops some. The sample lists roughly 150,000 clones; around 8.5% were seen once. The data belong to a study of beta chain features in type 1 diabetes. The genes are TRBV29-1 and TRBJ2-1, with 7 positions matching TRBD1. The receptor's source is a young man in good health. The sequencing input was central memory CD4+ T cells from blood. DNA of the CDR3: TGCAGCGCGGACAGGAACTCCTACAATGAGCAGTTCTTC. As protein: CSADRNSYNEQFF.